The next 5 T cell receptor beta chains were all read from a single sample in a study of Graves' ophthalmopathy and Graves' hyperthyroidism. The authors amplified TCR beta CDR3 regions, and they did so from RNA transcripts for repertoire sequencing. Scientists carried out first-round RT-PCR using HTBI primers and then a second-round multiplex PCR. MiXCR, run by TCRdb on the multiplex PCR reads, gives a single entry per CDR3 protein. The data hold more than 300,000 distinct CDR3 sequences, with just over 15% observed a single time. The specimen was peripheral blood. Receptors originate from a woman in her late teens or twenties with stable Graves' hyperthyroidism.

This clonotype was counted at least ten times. The CDR3 DNA follows: TGCGCCAGCAGCTTGGGGGGGTCGTACACTGAAGCTTTCTTT. Translating gives CASSLGGSYTEAFF. This chain links TRBV5-1 with TRBJ1-1, with D possibly being TRBD1 (5 bases). CDR3 length equals 14 residues. The germline V and J ends were trimmed by 0 bases and 3 bases, with 9 bases remaining between them. Germline CDR1 and CDR2: SGHRS and YFSETQ.

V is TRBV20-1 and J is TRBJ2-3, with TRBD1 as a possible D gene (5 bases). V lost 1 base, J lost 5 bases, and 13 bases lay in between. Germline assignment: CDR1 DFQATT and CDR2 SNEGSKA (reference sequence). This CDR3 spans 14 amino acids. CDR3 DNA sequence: TGCAGTGCTAGAGGTGGCAGGGTGGAAGATACGCAGTATTTT. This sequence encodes CSARGGRVEDTQYF.

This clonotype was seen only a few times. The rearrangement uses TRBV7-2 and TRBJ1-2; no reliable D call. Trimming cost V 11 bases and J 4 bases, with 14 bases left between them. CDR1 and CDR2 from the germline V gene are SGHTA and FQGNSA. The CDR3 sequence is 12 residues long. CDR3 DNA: TGTGCCTCACGAGGGTTGAGCTATGGCTACACCTTC. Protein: CASRGLSYGYTF.

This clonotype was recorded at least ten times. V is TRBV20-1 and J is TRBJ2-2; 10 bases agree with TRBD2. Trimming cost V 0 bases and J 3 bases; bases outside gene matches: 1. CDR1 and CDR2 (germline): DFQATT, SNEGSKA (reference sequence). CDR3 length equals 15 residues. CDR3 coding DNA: TGCAGTGCTAGAGATCTAGCGGGGGACACCGGGGAGCTGTTTTTT. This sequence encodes CSARDLAGDTGELFF.

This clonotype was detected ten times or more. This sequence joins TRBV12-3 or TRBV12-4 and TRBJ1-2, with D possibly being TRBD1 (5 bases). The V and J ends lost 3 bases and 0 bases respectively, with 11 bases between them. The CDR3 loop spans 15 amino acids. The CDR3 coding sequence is TGTGCCAGCAGTTTCCTTCGGGACCCTAACTATGGCTACACCTTC. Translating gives CASSFLRDPNYGYTF.